These 27 T cell receptor beta chains share one sample of origin, sequenced in a study of blood T cell repertoires in COVID-19. Some clones are missing from TCRdb's copy, which holds only in-frame ones; the method was immunoSEQ multiplex PCR. The sample lists tens of thousands of clones, roughly 82% occurring once. The material sequenced was peripheral blood. The receptor source for this set is a man at least 80 years old with active COVID-19.

This clone occurred many times. The V gene is TRBV7-9, the J gene TRBJ2-7, with 11 bases fitting TRBD1. The CDR3 sequence is 15 residues long. V gave up 6 bases and J gave up 7 bases; unmatched junction bases: 11. The V gene's germline CDR1 is SEHNR and CDR2 FQNEAQ (reference sequence). CDR3 sequence (DNA): TGTGCCAGCAGTGATAAGGGACAGGGGGGTTTGGAGCAGTACTTC. Translated, it gives CASSDKGQGGLEQYF.

CDR3 bases: TGTGCCAGTAGTATAGTCGGGAGGTACACCTTC. It translates to CASSIVGRYTF. The V gene is TRBV19, the J gene TRBJ1-2; D is unresolved. The CDR3 runs 11 residues. The germline CDR1 and CDR2 sequences are LNHDA and SQIVND (reference sequence). V lost 1 base and J lost 11, with 8 bases in between. Supplemented by reference TRBV19 and TRBJ1-2, the full variable domain reads DGGITQSPKYLFRKEGQNVTLSCEQNLNHDAMYWYRQDPGQGLRLIYYSQIVNDFQKGDIAEGYSVSREKKESFPLTVTSAQKNPTAFYLCASSIVGRYTFGSGTRLTVV.

The V gene is TRBV5-6, the J gene TRBJ1-2, with D hard to call. V lost 8 bases to trimming and J lost 2 bases, with 10 bases between them. The CDR3 loop spans 12 amino acids. The germline V gene encodes CDR1 SGHDT and CDR2 YYEEEE. CDR3 nucleotides: TGTGCCAGTACGAACAGAAACTATGGCTACACCTTC. It yields the protein CASTNRNYGYTF.

The V gene is TRBV5-4, the J gene TRBJ2-5; D gene unclear. V lost 2 bases, J lost 5 bases, and 10 bases lay in between. Germline V CDR1 and CDR2: SGHNT, YYREEE (reference sequence). This CDR3 has 13 amino acids. CDR3 region: CASSFFPAETQYF. CDR3 in DNA: TGTGCCAGCAGCTTCTTCCCAGCGGAGACCCAGTACTTC.

The V and J genes are TRBV2 and TRBJ2-3; TRBD1 matches 8 bases. The CDR3 length is 15 residues. V shed 7 bases, J shed 0 bases, and the junction held 6 bases outside the gene matches. Germline loops: CDR1 SNHLY, CDR2 FYNNEI. The CDR3 reads CASKMTGASTDTQYF. The CDR3 coding sequence is TGTGCCAGCAAAATGACAGGGGCTAGCACAGATACGCAGTATTTT.

The chain recombines TRBV28 with TRBJ2-7, with D perhaps TRBD1 (6 bases). Germline values: CDR1 MDHEN, CDR2 SYDVKM. The CDR3 runs 14 residues. V lost 4 bases and J lost 3, with 13 bases in between. The CDR3 protein is CASSSTGKHYEQYF. As DNA, the CDR3 is TGTGCCAGCAGTTCTACAGGGAAACACTACGAGCAGTACTTC.

This chain joins TRBV9 and TRBJ2-6; 7 nucleotides line up with TRBD1. V shed 3 bases and J 4 bases; nucleotides not matched to a gene: 16. This CDR3 contains 19 residues. The germline V gene has CDR1 SGDLS and CDR2 YYNGEE. The CDR3 nucleotides read TGTGCCAGCAGCGGACAGGGTTCTCGATCCTTTTCGGGGGCCAACGTCCTGACTTTC. Translated: CASSGQGSRSFSGANVLTF. Together with reference TRBV9 and TRBJ2-6, the CDR3 gives the full variable domain: DSGVTQTPKHLITATGQRVTLRCSPRSGDLSVYWYQQSLDQGLQFLIQYYNGEERAKGNILERFSAQQFPDLHSELNLSSLELGDSALYFCASSGQGSRSFSGANVLTFGAGSRLTVL.

J is TRBJ1-4 and V is TRBV28; 7 bases map to TRBD1. The CDR3 is 15 residues long. V lost 6 bases and J lost 5; bases outside the gene matches: 9. Germline CDR1 reads MDHEN; CDR2 reads SYDVKM. This CDR3 is CASRPGGQPNEKLFF. CDR3 nucleotide sequence: TGTGCCAGCAGACCTGGGGGACAGCCCAATGAAAAACTGTTTTTT.

V is TRBV28 and J is TRBJ2-1, with D uncertain. The V end was cut by 3 bases, the J end by 6 bases, with 15 bases between. This CDR3 comprises 15 residues. Germline lookup yields CDR1 MDHEN and CDR2 SYDVKM. This chain's CDR3 is CASSFWASIVNEQFF. The CDR3 nucleotides read TGTGCCAGCAGTTTTTGGGCTTCTATTGTCAATGAGCAGTTCTTC.

This clone occurred a few times. The V call is TRBV9, the J call TRBJ2-7; 10 bases agree with TRBD1. The CDR3 is 14 amino acids. Germline CDR1 reads SGDLS; CDR2 reads YYNGEE. V shed 4 bases, J shed 2 bases, and the junction held 3 bases outside the gene matches. CDR3 loop: CASSIGQGAYEQYF. For the CDR3, the DNA is TGTGCCAGCAGCATTGGACAGGGGGCCTACGAGCAGTACTTC.

The chain recombines TRBV5-5 with TRBJ2-5; TRBD2 aligns across 13 bases. The germline gives CDR1 SGHKS, CDR2 YYEKEE (reference sequence). With V trimmed by 4 bases and J by 11 bases, 14 bases remained unmatched. The CDR3 is made up of 16 amino acids. The CDR3 region is CASSTLETSGGPAQYF. The DNA for the CDR3 is TGTGCCAGCAGCACTTTAGAGACTAGCGGGGGGCCGGCACAGTACTTC.

The CDR3 DNA follows: TGTGCCAGCAGTGAGGGAGTGGTTGGAAACACCATATATTTT. Protein: CASSEGVVGNTIYF. This rearrangement joins TRBV6-1 to TRBJ1-3; D unclear. The CDR3 is 14 residues long. Germline assignment: CDR1 MNHNS and CDR2 SASEGT. The V and J ends lost 3 bases and 3 bases respectively, with 9 bases between them.

This rearrangement joins TRBV5-1 to TRBJ2-5; the match to TRBD1 covers 9 bases. The CDR3 is 13 residues long. V was pared by 4 bases and J by 4 bases, with 2 bases of the junction left unmatched. Germline CDR1 is SGHRS and CDR2 is YFSETQ. In nucleotides, the CDR3 is TGCGCCAGCAGCCAGGACAGGGGAGAGACCCAGTACTTC. Translating gives CASSQDRGETQYF.

The rearrangement joins TRBV11-2 to TRBJ2-5; 7 bases align to TRBD2. V lost 1 base and J lost 1; bases outside the gene matches: 3. This CDR3 has 15 amino acids. Germline CDR1 SGHAT, CDR2 FQNNGV. CDR3 nucleotide sequence: TGTGCCAGCAGCTTAGGGGGGGGAGCCCAAGAGACCCAGTACTTC. Translated: CASSLGGGAQETQYF.

The chain uses TRBV12-5 and TRBJ1-6; D call uncertain. The germline V gene encodes CDR1 LGHNT and CDR2 FRNRAP. The CDR3 extends over 17 amino acids. The germline V and J ends were trimmed by 0 bases and 7 bases, with 16 bases remaining between them. The CDR3 DNA sequence: TGTGCTAGTGGTTTGGTTTTGGCGAGGGTCCAGAATTCACCCCTCCACTTT. Its protein is CASGLVLARVQNSPLHF.

This chain links TRBV7-2 with TRBJ2-1, with D maybe TRBD2 (5 bases). Trimming stripped 5 bases from V and 0 bases from J, with 11 bases between. CDR1 SGHTA and CDR2 FQGNSA come from the germline V gene. This CDR3 is 15 amino acids long. The DNA of the CDR3 is TGTGCCAGCAGCCTAACCCGGGACTCCTACAATGAGCAGTTCTTC. Its protein product is CASSLTRDSYNEQFF.

This clone was picked up many times. The chain recombines TRBV7-3 with TRBJ1-2, with 8 bases identical to TRBD1. Germline V gives CDR1 SGHTA, CDR2 FQGTGA. Trimming removed 6 bases from V and 3 bases from J; junction bases left unmatched: 6. This CDR3 has 14 amino acids. The CDR3: CASRDPGQDYGYTF. The CDR3 DNA sequence: TGTGCCAGCAGAGATCCGGGACAGGACTATGGCTACACCTTC.

The V gene is TRBV6-2 or TRBV6-3, the J gene TRBJ1-6; maybe TRBD1 (6 bases). The V gene's germline CDR1 is MNHEY and CDR2 SVGEGT. V dropped 3 bases and J dropped 3 bases, with 15 bases sitting between them. CDR3 size: 17 residues. CDR3: CASSYWTDTSYNSPLHF. The DNA of the CDR3 is TGTGCCAGCAGTTATTGGACAGATACGAGCTATAATTCACCCCTCCACTTT.

The chain employs TRBV28 and TRBJ2-1; possibly TRBD2 for D (6 bases). V lost 1 base and J 14 bases, leaving 12 bases between the germline ends. In germline, CDR1 is MDHEN, CDR2 SYDVKM. CDR3 length: 12 amino acids. CDR3 in DNA: TGTGCCAGCAGTTTATCACCCGGGGAGGAGTTCTTC. It translates to CASSLSPGEEFF.

This clone was seen a single time. The V call is TRBV27, the J call TRBJ2-1; 14 positions match TRBD2. Unmatched junction bases numbered 4, after V lost 6 bases and J lost 6 bases. Germline CDR1 and CDR2: MNHEY and SMNVEV (reference sequence). The CDR3 covers 15 residues. The CDR3 reads CASRFGTSGSNEQFF. CDR3 in DNA: TGTGCCAGCAGATTCGGGACTAGCGGGAGCAATGAGCAGTTCTTC.

This clone was counted a single time. This CDR3 is CASSQGTSGRRSPTDTQYF. The CDR3 bases are TGTGCCAGCAGCCAAGGGACTAGCGGGAGGAGGTCCCCCACAGATACGCAGTATTTT. The chain links TRBV3-1 (or the pseudogene TRBV3-2) to TRBJ2-3, with 14 bases matching TRBD2. The germline V gene has CDR1 LGHDT and CDR2 YNNKEL (reference sequence). The CDR3 consists of 19 residues. V gave up 1 base and J gave up 2 bases; unmatched junction bases: 8.

A single count supports this clone. The chain uses TRBV5-4 and TRBJ1-2; 9 bases line up with TRBD1. Losses at the gene ends were 0 bases for V and 4 bases for J; bases not matched to a gene: 4. CDR1 and CDR2 from the germline V gene are SGHNT and YYREEE (reference sequence). This CDR3 contains 15 residues. The CDR3 sequence: CASSLGDRVGYGYTF. The DNA for the CDR3 is TGTGCCAGCAGCTTGGGGGACAGGGTCGGCTATGGCTACACCTTC.

V usage is TRBV6-2 or TRBV6-3 and J usage is TRBJ2-7, with 11 bases identical to TRBD1. Germline-derived CDR1 and CDR2 are MNHEY and SVGEGT. Germline trimming cut 7 bases from V and 6 bases from J; bases unmatched to any gene: 11. The length of the CDR3 is 15 residues. The CDR3 DNA sequence: TGTGCCAGCACCCCCATGCGGACAGGGGGCTCCGAGCAGTACTTC. Protein: CASTPMRTGGSEQYF.

The V call is TRBV5-1, the J call TRBJ1-1, with D perhaps TRBD1 (5 bases). The CDR3 extends over 13 amino acids. Trimming pared 4 bases from V and 2 bases from J, leaving 9 bases between. The germline CDR1 and CDR2 sequences are SGHRS and YFSETQ. CDR3 sequence (DNA): TGCGCCAGCAGCCAGGGTCCAAACACTGAAGCTTTCTTT. It is translated as CASSQGPNTEAFF. The entire variable domain, with the rest obtained from reference TRBV5-1 and TRBJ1-1, is as follows: KAGVTQTPRYLIKTRGQQVTLSCSPISGHRSVSWYQQTPGQGLQFLFEYFSETQRNKGNFPGRFSGRQFSNSRSEMNVSTLELGDSALYLCASSQGPNTEAFFGQGTRLTVV.

The V gene is TRBV4-2, the J gene TRBJ1-3; tentatively, D is TRBD1 (5 bases). This CDR3 has 17 amino acids. Germline CDR1 and CDR2: LGHNA and YNFKEQ. Trimming removed 4 bases at V and 6 bases at J, with 22 bases between. The chain's CDR3 is CASSRTRRGIGENTIYF. CDR3 coding DNA: TGTGCCAGCAGCCGAACGAGAAGGGGTATCGGTGAAAACACCATATATTTT.

The chain employs TRBV5-1 and TRBJ2-7; possibly TRBD2 for D (6 bases). The V end lost 0 bases, the J end lost 0 bases, and 16 bases lay between the germline ends. Germline V CDR1 and CDR2: SGHRS, YFSETQ. The CDR3 consists of 17 residues. The CDR3 DNA reads TGCGCCAGCAGCTTGGCCATCGGTAATAGCGGCTCCTACGAGCAGTACTTC. As protein: CASSLAIGNSGSYEQYF.

The gene calls are TRBV5-1 and TRBJ2-3, with a possible D match to TRBD1 (6 bases). Germline CDR1 reads SGHRS; CDR2 reads YFSETQ. The V end lost 3 bases, the J end lost 0 bases, and 11 bases lay between the germline ends. The CDR3 is 15 amino acids. As DNA, the CDR3 is TGCGCCAGCAGCTACACAGGGCCGAGCACAGATACGCAGTATTTT. Protein sequence: CASSYTGPSTDTQYF.